A single TCR beta chain is shown here with its context. Its antigen is not identified. The record originates from a study of T cell responses to AZD1222 COVID-19 vaccine. With 3 bases removed from V and 9 bases from J, the gap between germline ends came to 27 bases. Germline V lookup: CDR1 MNHEY, CDR2 SMNVEV (reference sequence). There are 18 residues in the CDR3. Study observations and caveats: Two AZD1222 administrations were followed by greater Spike-specific TCR breadth and depth. Targeting of unmutated variant regions was reportedly seen in nearly half of spike-specific TCRs. Repertoires were obtained only post-peak T cell response.

The protocol was immunoSEQ multiplex PCR, while the TCRdb copy is restricted to in-frame clones and leaves out a portion. Of fewer than 110,000 clones listed, more than 70% are singletons. The rearrangement joins TRBV27 to TRBJ1-3; the D is unclear. The clonotype comes from an adult in good health. The material was peripheral blood, obtained on day 0 of AZD1222 vaccination. As DNA, the CDR3 is TGTGCCAGCAGTTTGTCACCGAGCCGGGGAAATCAACGGGGCACCATATATTTT. It translates to CASSLSPSRGNQRGTIYF.